These 24 T cell receptor beta chains came from one sample sequenced in a study of shared clonotypes between healthy human individuals. Sequenced by immunoSEQ multiplex PCR; TCRdb stores in-frame clones only, minus some. This sample carries approximately 340,000 clones, about 74% of them seen once, and the ten largest clones take 10%. Sequenced input: memory CD4+ T cells sorted from blood. Subset specified: CD45RA-negative fraction. All receptors derive from a man aged 25-40 years in good health.

The CDR3 DNA reads TGCGCCAGCAGCTTTAGCGGGAGGGCCGTATGGGATGAGCAGTTCTTC. It specifies CASSFSGRAVWDEQFF. The chain employs TRBV5-1 and TRBJ2-1; TRBD2 agrees at 11 bases. V lost 2 bases and J lost 8; bases outside the gene matches: 9. Per the germline V gene, CDR1 is SGHRS and CDR2 is YFSETQ. There are 16 residues in the CDR3.

This clone was seen a handful of times. This chain links TRBV5-5 with TRBJ2-1, with 7 nucleotides matching TRBD2. V trimming: 0 bases; J trimming: 2 bases; junction bases outside the gene matches: 5. The CDR3 length is 16 residues. CDR1 is SGHKS and CDR2 is YYEKEE in the germline V gene (reference sequence). The CDR3 protein is CASSLAGTITYNEQFF. For the CDR3, the DNA is TGTGCCAGCAGCTTGGCGGGGACTATTACCTACAATGAGCAGTTCTTC. Looking up the rest from reference TRBV5-5 and TRBJ2-1 gives the full variable domain: DAGVTQSPTHLIKTRGQQVTLRCSPISGHKSVSWYQQVLGQGPQFIFQYYEKEERGRGNFPDRFSARQFPNYSSELNVNALLLGDSALYLCASSLAGTITYNEQFFGPGTRLTVL.

The J gene is TRBJ1-1, the V gene TRBV28; tentatively, D is TRBD1 (5 bases). V dropped 6 bases and J dropped 7 bases, with 12 bases sitting between them. The CDR3 is 12 amino acids. Germline-derived CDR1 and CDR2 are MDHEN and SYDVKM. For the CDR3, the DNA is TGTGCCAGCAGATTACAGGAGGATGAAGCTTTCTTT. Protein: CASRLQEDEAFF.

This chain links TRBV18 with TRBJ2-3, with D possibly matching TRBD2 (5 bases). CDR3 size: 13 residues. Germline loops: CDR1 KGHSH, CDR2 LQKENI. Trimming stripped 3 bases from V and 9 bases from J, with 13 bases between. CDR3 nucleotides: TGTGCCAGCTCACCCCTCGGTTCGGGAACGCAGTATTTT. Protein sequence: CASSPLGSGTQYF.

This rearrangement joins TRBV6-5 to TRBJ2-7; tentatively, D is TRBD1 (6 bases). This CDR3 region has 14 residues. Trimming took 6 bases from V and 6 from J, leaving 18 bases between them. The germline gives CDR1 MNHEY, CDR2 SVGAGI. The CDR3 region is CASRNQGSGSEQYF. The CDR3 DNA reads TGTGCCAGCAGGAATCAGGGGTCGGGCTCCGAGCAGTACTTC.

The chain recombines TRBV27 with TRBJ2-5; a weak D match, TRBD1 (6 bases). The CDR3 has 15 amino acids. Germline V CDR1 and CDR2: MNHEY, SMNVEV (reference sequence). V lost 6 bases and J lost 2, with 16 bases in between. The CDR3 nucleotides are TGTGCCAGCAGACCAGGACAGTGGGCACAAGAGACCCAGTACTTC. Its translation: CASRPGQWAQETQYF.

The gene calls are TRBV6-5 and TRBJ2-7; 7 bases agree with TRBD2. J gave up 3 bases and V 8 bases, and 7 bases lay outside the gene matches. This CDR3 contains 13 residues. Germline V gene lookup returns CDR1 MNHEY and CDR2 SVGAGI. The CDR3 loop reads CASVGLADYEQYF. The CDR3 nucleotides are TGTGCCAGCGTAGGGCTAGCGGACTACGAGCAGTACTTC.

V gene TRBV9 combines with J gene TRBJ1-3; 8 bases map to TRBD1. The length of the CDR3 is 16 residues. V gave up 0 bases and J gave up 6 bases; unmatched junction bases: 8. The germline CDR1 and CDR2 sequences are SGDLS and YYNGEE. The CDR3 DNA follows: TGTGCCAGCAGCGTAGGAAGTGGACAGGGCTCAAACACCATATATTTT. Protein: CASSVGSGQGSNTIYF. Together with reference TRBV9 and TRBJ1-3, the CDR3 gives the full variable domain: DSGVTQTPKHLITATGQRVTLRCSPRSGDLSVYWYQQSLDQGLQFLIQYYNGEERAKGNILERFSAQQFPDLHSELNLSSLELGDSALYFCASSVGSGQGSNTIYFGEGSWLTVV.

V is TRBV10-3 and J is TRBJ1-6; TRBD1 matches at 10 bases. This CDR3 has 15 residues. V shed 4 bases, J shed 6 bases, and the junction held 3 bases outside the gene matches. The germline V gene encodes CDR1 ENHRY and CDR2 SYGVKD. The DNA of the CDR3 is TGTGCCATCAGTGGGCGGGACAGGGGTAATTCACCCCTCCACTTT. The encoded protein is CAISGRDRGNSPLHF.

The CDR3 bases are TGCGCCAGCAGCCAAGCAGCGGGAGGACGGGGGGAGCAGTACTTC. It specifies CASSQAAGGRGEQYF. V is TRBV4-3 and J is TRBJ2-7, with 9 positions matching TRBD2. From germline, CDR1 is LGHNA and CDR2 YSLEER. The junction had 8 bases not matched to a gene; V was cut back by 1 base and J by 7 bases. The CDR3 totals 15 residues.

The CDR3 sequence: CASSYSRSAIQETQYF. CDR3 DNA: TGTGCCAGCAGTTACTCGAGGTCGGCGATCCAAGAGACCCAGTACTTC. This chain links TRBV6-5 with TRBJ2-5; D gene unclear. V lost 0 bases to trimming and J lost 1 base, with 12 bases between them. The V gene's germline CDR1 is MNHEY and CDR2 SVGAGI. This CDR3 contains 16 residues.

The V call is TRBV11-3, the J call TRBJ2-2, with D uncertain. In germline, CDR1 is SGHNT, CDR2 YENEEA. The CDR3 runs 13 residues. V lost 1 base and J lost 4, with 4 bases in between. CDR3 protein: CASSLGGTGELFF. DNA for the CDR3: TGTGCCAGCAGCTTAGGAGGCACCGGGGAGCTGTTTTTT.

The chain carries TRBV28 and TRBJ1-1, with a weak D call TRBD1 (6 bases). The germline V gene encodes CDR1 MDHEN and CDR2 SYDVKM. Trimming shortened V by 6 bases and J by 3 bases, and 14 bases separated the two germline ends. This CDR3 has 14 amino acids. In DNA, the CDR3 is TGTGCCAGCAGCTACAGGGTGCCGGACACTGAAGCTTTCTTT. Its translation: CASSYRVPDTEAFF. Based on the CDR3 plus reference TRBV28 and TRBJ1-1, the full variable domain is DVKVTQSSRYLVKRTGEKVFLECVQDMDHENMFWYRQDPGLGLRLIYFSYDVKMKEKGDIPEGYSVSREKKERFSLILESASTNQTSMYLCASSYRVPDTEAFFGQGTRLTVV.

The rearrangement joins TRBV30 to TRBJ1-2, with 9 bases that match TRBD1. The germline CDR1 and CDR2 sequences are GTSNPN and SVGIG (reference sequence). CDR3 length: 13 amino acids. J gave up 4 bases and V 6 bases, and 6 bases lay outside the gene matches. CDR3 sequence (DNA): TGTGCCTGTATCAAGACAGGGGGCTATGGCTACACCTTC. As protein: CACIKTGGYGYTF.

V usage is TRBV6-1 and J usage is TRBJ2-5; a possible D gene is TRBD1 (5 bases). The end of the DNA is better explained by TRBJ2-7, so the J call may be wrong. This CDR3 region has 13 residues. CDR1 is MNHNS, CDR2 SASEGT, per germline. CDR3 nucleotide sequence: TGTGCTAGCTGGCCCAGGGTTAGTGGCGAGCAGTACTTC. The encoded protein is CASWPRVSGEQYF.

This clone was seen a handful of times. In DNA form, the CDR3 reads TGTGCCAGCAGCTTAGACAGGCAGGTGGGGACCCAGTACTTC. Its translation: CASSLDRQVGTQYF. The rearrangement links TRBV11-2 to TRBJ2-5, with D hard to call. Germline CDR1 reads SGHAT; CDR2 reads FQNNGV. This CDR3 has 14 residues. V was shortened by 0 bases and J by 7 bases, with 12 bases between the two germline ends.

This clone was recorded a few times. This rearrangement joins TRBV5-8 to TRBJ2-1; 12 bases are a match to TRBD2. J gave up 5 bases and V 2 bases, and 8 bases lay outside the gene matches. Germline values: CDR1 SGHTS, CDR2 YDEGEE. The CDR3 consists of 17 residues. The CDR3 DNA follows: TGTGCCAGCAGCTTAGCCACTAGCGGGAGGCCGAACAATGAGCAGTTCTTC. Protein: CASSLATSGRPNNEQFF.

CDR3: CASTRPGQPRGNEQFF. Here the CDR3 DNA reads TGTGCCAGCACCCGTCCGGGCCAACCACGGGGGAATGAGCAGTTCTTC. This chain joins TRBV7-8 and TRBJ2-1; D is perhaps TRBD2 (6 bases). The CDR3 covers 16 residues. V lost 7 bases and J lost 7, with 23 bases in between. Germline V gives CDR1 SGHVS, CDR2 FQNEAQ.

The gene calls are TRBV28 and TRBJ2-6, with D perhaps matching TRBD1 (6 bases). Trimming left V 6 bases short and J 5 bases short, with 8 bases between. The CDR3 is 13 residues long. Germline CDR1 reads MDHEN; CDR2 reads SYDVKM. The CDR3 DNA sequence: TGTGCCAGCAGGGGGGACAGGGCCAACGTCCTGACTTTC. It codes for CASRGDRANVLTF.

This chain joins TRBV5-1 and TRBJ2-1; 14 positions match TRBD2. Germline-derived CDR1 and CDR2 are SGHRS and YFSETQ. The CDR3 is 17 residues long. With 7 bases clipped from V and 1 base from J, the junction kept 7 bases outside the gene matches. CDR3 sequence: CASWTSGRPGSYNEQFF. As DNA, the CDR3 is TGCGCCAGCTGGACTAGCGGGAGGCCCGGTTCCTACAATGAGCAGTTCTTC.

This chain uses TRBV6-6 with TRBJ2-5; D is perhaps TRBD1 (6 bases). Trimming cost V 8 bases and J 4 bases, with 14 bases left between them. This CDR3 is built from 13 residues. Per germline, CDR1 MNHNY and CDR2 SVGAGI (reference sequence). CDR3 sequence reads: CASSTGSGETQYF. For the CDR3, the DNA is TGTGCCAGCTCAACAGGGAGTGGAGAGACCCAGTACTTC.

The chain is built from TRBV10-3 and TRBJ2-1; 8 bases are a match to TRBD2. CDR1 and CDR2 (germline): ENHRY, SYGVKD. V gave up 8 bases and J gave up 3 bases; unmatched junction bases: 6. The CDR3 is 14 residues long. The CDR3 reads CAIRPGTSYNEQFF. The DNA for the CDR3 is TGTGCCATCCGCCCCGGGACTAGCTACAATGAGCAGTTCTTC.

This clone appeared once. The chain's CDR3 is CASSEGGRGEQYF. CDR3 coding DNA: TGTGCCAGCAGTGAAGGTGGGAGAGGCGAGCAGTACTTC. The chain combines TRBV25-1 with TRBJ2-7; TRBD2 is a possible D gene (5 bases). Per germline, CDR1 MGHDK and CDR2 SYGVNS. The CDR3 runs to 13 residues. Deletions cut 2 bases from V and 6 bases from J, with 11 bases between.

This clone was seen more than once but under ten times. The chain is built from TRBV18 and TRBJ1-1, with 8 positions matching TRBD1. The CDR3 extends over 15 amino acids. CDR1 KGHSH and CDR2 LQKENI come from the germline V gene. After removal of 3 bases from V and 2 bases from J, the junction contained 5 bases not matched to a gene. The DNA for the CDR3 is TGTGCCAGCTCACCCCTGGGACAGGCAAACACTGAAGCTTTCTTT. Its translation is CASSPLGQANTEAFF.